The rows below give T cell receptor beta chains drawn from one sample of a study of blood T cell repertoires in COVID-19. The table came from immunoSEQ multiplex PCR; TCRdb's copy has only in-frame clones and leaves some out. The data hold roughly 170,000 clones, with 85% observed a single time. What was sequenced was peripheral blood. All receptors derive from a woman aged 45-65 years with COVID-19, enrolled during active disease. Each CDR3 is given with its conserved first and last residue. D genes are given only for firm matches. Size tells how often a clone was seen (once, few, many) or the class of an expanded clone, and some rows leave it out.

size	D	V	J	DNA	CDR3
-	TRBD1	TRBV6-4	TRBJ1-5	TGTGCCAGCAGTAAAGCCGTGACAGGGGGTCGTAATCAGCCCCAGCATTTT	CASSKAVTGGRNQPQHF
-	-	TRBV29-1	TRBJ2-1	TGCAGCGTTGAAGATCAGGAGGGGGCACGGCAGTTCTTC	CSVEDQEGARQFF
-	-	TRBV6-5	TRBJ2-7	TGTGCCAGCAGTAAACTCGGGATGGACGAGCAGTACTTC	CASSKLGMDEQYF
-	-	TRBV4-3	TRBJ1-4	TGCGCCAGCAGCCAAGCGGGGTCATCAACTAATGAAAAACTGTTTTTT	CASSQAGSSTNEKLFF
-	-	TRBV6-6	TRBJ1-2	TGTGCCAGCAGTTACGGGTCAGGCGACGGCTACACCTTC	CASSYGSGDGYTF
-	TRBD1	TRBV6-1	TRBJ2-2	TGTGCCAGCAGTGGGACTTCGACAGGGTGGGGCACCGGGGAGCTGTTTTTT	CASSGTSTGWGTGELFF
-	TRBD2	TRBV6-2/TRBV6-3	TRBJ2-7	TGTGCCAGCAGTTACGGGACTAGCCGCGAGCAGTACTTC	CASSYGTSREQYF
-	-	TRBV24-1	TRBJ1-5	TGTGCCACCTCTATGAGGGATCAGCCCCAGCATTTT	CATSMRDQPQHF
-	TRBD1	TRBV6-6	TRBJ2-2	TGTGCCAGCAGTCCCGGACAGGGGAGAAGTAACACCGGGGAGCTGTTTTTT	CASSPGQGRSNTGELFF
-	TRBD2	TRBV7-2	TRBJ2-3	TGTGCCAGCAGCTTAGCATTAGCGGGGAACACAGATACGCAGTATTTT	CASSLALAGNTDTQYF
few	TRBD1	TRBV10-1	TRBJ1-2	TGCGCCAGCAGTGAGTTCGGGACAGGGTCTAACTATGGCTACACCTTC	CASSEFGTGSNYGYTF
-	-	TRBV2	TRBJ2-5	TGTGCCAGCATAGGGGGGGCCGCAGAGACCCAGTACTTC	CASIGGAAETQYF
-	-	TRBV29-1	TRBJ2-2	TGCAGCGCCACAGGGATCGCGAACACCGGGGAGCTGTTTTTT	CSATGIANTGELFF
-	TRBD1	TRBV7-2	TRBJ2-4	TGTGCCAGCAGCTTAGCGACAGGGGCCAAAAACATTCAGTACTTC	CASSLATGAKNIQYF
-	-	TRBV5-4	TRBJ2-7	TGTGCCAGCAGCTTGGATCCAGGGTCCTACGAGCAGTACTTC	CASSLDPGSYEQYF
-	-	TRBV29-1	TRBJ1-2	TGCAGCGTTGAATCCCCCGCAACAGGGTATGGCTACACCTTC	CSVESPATGYGYTF
-	-	TRBV7-3	TRBJ2-1	TGTGCCAGCAGCTTAATAGGGGATGAGCAGTTCTTC	CASSLIGDEQFF
-	TRBD1	TRBV6-5	TRBJ2-1	TGTGCCAGCAGTTACTTTACAGGGGGAACCTACAATGAGCAGTTCTTC	CASSYFTGGTYNEQFF
-	-	TRBV5-1	TRBJ1-2	TGCGCCAGCAGCTTGGTTGGGGCGGACTACACCTTC	CASSLVGADYTF
-	TRBD1	TRBV10-3	TRBJ1-6	TGTGCCATCCAAAAGGGACAGGGAAAGGAATCACCCCTCCACTTT	CAIQKGQGKESPLHF
-	-	TRBV19	TRBJ2-7	TGTGCCAGTTCACTAGGGACCTACGAGCAGTACTTC	CASSLGTYEQYF
few	TRBD1	TRBV19	TRBJ1-2	TGTGCCAGTACGGACAGGTTTTTGTCATACTACACCTTC	CASTDRFLSYYTF
-	-	TRBV6-5	TRBJ1-2	TGTGCCAGCAGTTACTCCGGGGACAACCTCGTTTACACCTTC	CASSYSGDNLVYTF
-	TRBD1	TRBV6-5	TRBJ1-1	TGTGCCAGCAGAAGACCGGGACAGGGAGGCGCTTTCTTT	CASRRPGQGGAFF
-	TRBD2	TRBV11-2	TRBJ2-3	TGTGCCAGCAGCTTCGGGGGGGCCAGAGATACGCAGTATTTT	CASSFGGARDTQYF
-	-	TRBV4-1	TRBJ2-5	TGCGCCAGCAGCCAAGTCCTCACAGGGAAAGAGACCCAGTACTTC	CASSQVLTGKETQYF
-	TRBD1	TRBV29-1	TRBJ2-1	TGCAGCGTTCAACCCGACAGGGGGCGTTTGGATGAGCAGTTCTTC	CSVQPDRGRLDEQFF
-	TRBD1	TRBV10-3	TRBJ2-3	TGTGCCATCAGTGGACAGGGGACAGATACGCAGTATTTT	CAISGQGTDTQYF
-	-	TRBV14	TRBJ1-6	TGTGCCAGCAGCCAAGAATCGGGGGGCTCCTATAATTCACCCCTCCACTTT	CASSQESGGSYNSPLHF
-	-	TRBV28	TRBJ1-4	TGTGCCAGCAGTTTATATGCAGGTACTAATGAAAAACTGTTTTTT	CASSLYAGTNEKLFF
-	-	TRBV4-1	TRBJ2-5	TGCGCCAGCAGCCAAGGGACAGCCCGAGAGACCCAGTACTTC	CASSQGTARETQYF
-	-	TRBV11-3	TRBJ2-7	TGTGCCAGCAGCTTAGGGCCTAGCAACACCCCCTACGAGCAGTACTTC	CASSLGPSNTPYEQYF
few	-	TRBV5-1	TRBJ2-3	TGCGCCAGCAGCTTGTCCCGGGGCACAGATACGCAGTATTTT	CASSLSRGTDTQYF
-	-	TRBV6-2/TRBV6-3	TRBJ1-5	TGTGCCAGCAGCCCCGAGTCGGGTCGTAGCAATCAGCCCCAGCATTTT	CASSPESGRSNQPQHF
-	TRBD1	TRBV6-5	TRBJ1-4	TGTGCCAGCAGTTACTCTCCCCGACAGGGTGGTGAAAAACTGTTTTTT	CASSYSPRQGGEKLFF
-	TRBD2	TRBV5-1	TRBJ2-3	TGCGCCAGCAGCGCCCCCAGCGGGGGGTCCCTGACCACAGATACGCAGTATTTT	CASSAPSGGSLTTDTQYF
-	-	TRBV6-2/TRBV6-3	TRBJ1-1	TGTGCCAGCAGTGGCGCTGCAGGGAACACTGAAGCTTTCTTT	CASSGAAGNTEAFF
-	-	TRBV7-2	TRBJ1-4	TGTGCCAGCAGCCTTAGCTGGGACTCGGGTGAAAAACTGTTTTTT	CASSLSWDSGEKLFF
-	TRBD2	TRBV3-1/TRBV3-2	TRBJ2-5	TGTGCCAGCAGCCAGACCTTAGGACTAGCGGGGATAAATCAAGAGACCCAGTACTTC	CASSQTLGLAGINQETQYF
-	TRBD1	TRBV6-5	TRBJ1-2	TGTGCCAGCAGCCTACAGGGGAATGGCTACACCTTC	CASSLQGNGYTF
-	-	TRBV6-2/TRBV6-3	TRBJ1-2	TGTGCCAGCAGTTACTCGCTCGCGTATGGCTACACCTTC	CASSYSLAYGYTF
-	-	TRBV5-1	TRBJ1-4	TGCGCCAGCAGCCCCGGGGAGGTTGCAACTAATGAAAAACTGTTTTTT	CASSPGEVATNEKLFF
-	TRBD2	TRBV27	TRBJ2-5	TGTGCCAGCACGAGCGGGGGGGCACCCGAGACCCAGTACTTC	CASTSGGAPETQYF
-	-	TRBV28	TRBJ2-7	TGTGCCAGCAGTTTTTCGGGAAGCTCCTACGAGCAGTACTTC	CASSFSGSSYEQYF
few	TRBD1	TRBV4-1	TRBJ2-7	TGCGCCAGCAGCCAGGGACAGGGGTTGGGAGAGCAGTACTTC	CASSQGQGLGEQYF
-	-	TRBV19	TRBJ1-1	TGTGCCAGTAGTCAACAGGGCCTGGGAACTGAAGCTTTCTTT	CASSQQGLGTEAFF
-	-	TRBV21-1	TRBJ2-1	TGTGCCAGCAGCATTATAGAAAGGGACAGCCCTAAGTTCTTC	CASSIIERDSPKFF
-	-	TRBV12-3/TRBV12-4	TRBJ1-1	TGTGCCAGCAGTTTGTCGGGCACTGAAGCTTTCTTT	CASSLSGTEAFF
few	-	TRBV7-9	TRBJ1-2	TGTGCCAGCAGCTTAGGAAGGTTGGGTCAGTGGGACATTGGCTACACCTTC	CASSLGRLGQWDIGYTF
-	-	TRBV28	TRBJ2-7	TGTGCCAGCAACCCCCCAGGGCCGAGCTCCTACGAGCAGTACTTC	CASNPPGPSSYEQYF